This TCR beta chain stems from a study of cytomegalovirus exposure and HLA in healthy donors (dated by TCRdb to the late 2010s). About the study as a whole: An earlier analysis of 587 of the donors reported around 280 Gb of sequence data and around 110 million unique TCR beta sequences obtained from around 190 million T cells. Typing coverage differed by locus: A, B, C, DRB1 and DQB1 were typed in about 629-630 donors, DQA1 in 522, DPA1 in approximately 610, and DPB1 in approximately 450. Because of strong linkage in the cohort, 4 to 6 DR-DQ haplotypes were treated as single units for association and clustering. Class I and class II HLA loci were covered by the typing at four-digit resolution. Rather than drawing on any new phenotypic data, the later analysis identified candidate immune exposures from TCR beta sequences and the way those sequences occurred across donors. The study aimed to test whether signatures of past pathogen exposure could be identified by cataloging public T cell receptors. All discovery cohort repertoires had been generated using a single sequencing platform. A separate validation cohort of about 110 different subjects was used in addition to the roughly 700-subject first cohort. Among around 400 genotyped donors of the cohort, an average of roughly 230,000 unique TCR beta nucleotide sequences was sequenced per donor, of which 15% to 20% were non-productive. In a later analysis, previously published TCR beta repertoires from more than 500 donors were re-analyzed and high-resolution HLA genotyping was added so that TCR occurrence patterns could be studied. To decide whether each TCR beta V gene segment behaved as functional or pseudogenic, an earlier analysis of fewer than 750 of the donors relied on high-throughput TCR beta sequencing. Donor age, sex, ethnicity and CMV serostatus were compiled alongside the repertoire data. Genome-wide SNP genotypes for about 65% of the roughly 670 donors were used in a later genetic analysis, which treated that subset as a discovery cohort. The T cell repertoires of several hundred subjects were profiled by immunosequencing and related to cytomegalovirus serostatus. An early release covering over 500 HLA-typed donors comprised about 300 gigabases of sequencing data and approximately 85 million unique TCR sequences. The genetic ancestry cluster associated with self-reported Caucasian donors included approximately 85% of the 398 genotyped donors. The study combined high-throughput TCR immunosequencing, statistical association of individual TCRs with disease status, and machine learning to predict cytomegalovirus infection status.

Receptors were amplified or captured by the immunoSEQ multiplex PCR assay. The multiplex PCR relied on a mix of 60 forward primers for TCR Vbeta segments and 13 reverse primers for TCR Jbeta segments. A multiplex PCR assay on genomic DNA amplified the CDR3 region of rearranged TCR beta genes. The amplified TCR beta libraries were sequenced on the Illumina HiSeq System as 87-base-pair reads. As for how the authors treated the data: A later analysis tallied 75 million to 85 million unique TCR beta chains across the 640 or so repertoires, and approximately 9.9 million of those chains were shared by two or more donors. To remove PCR and sequencing errors, raw reads were error-corrected and collapsed into unique sequences using a nearest-neighbor algorithm that merged closely related sequences. CDR3 sequences were aligned to IMGT reference sequences to assign V, D and J gene segments. For a sequence to be retained, a match of at least six nucleotides was required to both a V gene segment and a J gene segment. Rearrangements were called productive when the CDR3 lacked stop codons and stayed in frame with V and J; all others were non-productive. Following IMGT convention, CDR3 was defined as the stretch from the second conserved V-encoded cysteine up to the conserved J-encoded phenylalanine. The earlier analysis of a few hundred of the donors excluded any sequence lacking an unambiguous match to a single V gene segment. In an earlier analysis of 587 of the donors, V segments were called functional above 56.7% productive rearrangements and were called segregating when the between-donor standard deviation exceeded 5%. A statistical classification framework was developed to diagnose cytomegalovirus status using the catalog of TCR beta chain sequences. In a later analysis, TCR nucleotide sequences were compared against IMGT/GENE-DB human TR gene sequences so that V and J genes could be assigned. The TCRdist pipeline was used in a later analysis to assign CDR3 sequences and most-parsimonious VDJ recombination scenarios. A later analysis defined each TCR beta chain by its CDR3 amino acid sequence plus V-gene family, and excluded reads lacking a unique V-gene family. As a way to deal with suspected cross-contamination and a sequencing artifact, a later analysis dropped hundreds of nucleotide sequences that were highly shared and had low generation probability. In a later analysis, a clonal expansion index for each public chain was calculated from normalized within-repertoire ranks of inferred template counts. Generation probabilities in a later analysis came from a VDJ recombination model fitted to out-of-frame rearrangements, and those results were checked against IGoR. A later analysis scored TCR-TCR, TCR-HLA and TCR-CMV co-occurrence with hypergeometric tests, applying a repertoire-size bias correction to TCR pairs. In a later analysis, false discovery rates were estimated by permuting HLA or CMV assignments 20 times. In a later analysis, co-occurring TCRs were grouped using DBSCAN, and TCRdist sequence similarity was added for clustering within HLA-allele-positive subsets. For co-occurrence clustering, repertoires with fewer than 30,000 or more than 120,000 public chains were excluded, along with roughly 5 repertoires with anomalous nucleotide sharing. TCRdb's version of the immuneACCESS table is confined to in-frame rearrangements and falls short of the full clone set. An unresolved V gene accounts for under half of the shortfall where checked; the remainder is of unknown origin. V and J calls and clone size are given by that table; D and trimming were obtained from the DNA. The sample records under 200,000 clones, around 84% of which are singletons. The top ten clones comprise about 6.8% of the sample.

V loses 4 bases at its end and J loses 4 bases; junction bases beyond the gene matches: 12. From a lookup of the germline V gene (reference sequence), CDR1 and CDR2 are MNHEY and SMNVEV. The CDR3 numbers 18 residues from cysteine through phenylalanine. The kept DNA is CDR3 alone, 54 bases in frame from the first base. Study-wide findings and limitations: The 87-base-pair reads could not distinguish some IMGT-functional V segments, including TRBV6-2 and TRBV6-3, so those segments were excluded. Sequencing depth was assumed to be roughly uniform across donors in the presence/absence analyses, though that assumption may not hold. When HLA alleles, especially DR and DQ, strongly co-occurred, TCR associations were difficult to assign to individual alleles. A later analysis reported that several top co-occurrence clusters appeared linked to parvovirus B19, influenza, CMV and Epstein-Barr virus. A few of the identified cytomegalovirus-associated TCR beta chains were confirmed in vitro to be specific for cytomegalovirus antigens. Cytomegalovirus status was reported to be diagnosed by the classifier with high specificity and sensitivity in both the original and validation cohorts. The sequencing pipeline was judged likely to have produced a cluster of highly shared sequence variants as a technical artifact. In an earlier analysis of fewer than 750 of the donors, most TCR beta V segments were observed in productive rearrangements about 90% or about 30% of the time, broadly matching IMGT annotations. According to a later analysis, TCR association rates differed among HLA loci, with DRB1 alleles showing the most associated TCRs and HLA-C alleles showing the fewest. Most TCR sequences were observed very rarely across donors, whereas some public TCRs were present in many individuals. Because HLA typing was unavailable for some donors at each locus, only the typed subset was used in association tests. The earlier analysis of 587 of the donors excluded fewer than 20 rarely observed V segments, including chromosome 9 orphons, because counts were too low. Linkage disequilibrium might explain the correlated functional status among segregating V segments, but an unknown experimental factor could not be ruled out. Only TCR beta chains were sequenced in this cohort, and the absence of alpha or paired-chain data limited detectable features. A further reported finding was that TCR beta sequences accurately predicted the HLA-A and HLA-B alleles for most subjects in the first cohort. According to a later genetic analysis, donors in an Asian-associated ancestry cluster had fewer N-insertions in productive TCRs than the approximately 710-donor mean. A later analysis found that most CMV-associated TCR beta chains appeared HLA-restricted, with HLA associations seemingly driven largely by CMV exposure. An association between a missense DCLRE1C variant and V-gene and J-gene trimming of TCR beta chains was found in a later genetic analysis and replicated in an independent cohort. In the study, approximately 160 TCR beta chains were listed as associated with cytomegalovirus. The only immune exposure information available for the cohort was CMV serostatus. In a later analysis, around 17,000 TCR beta sequences were associated with specific HLA alleles at a false discovery rate of 0.05. The authors suggested that the approach could potentially be generalized to other disease states and immunological phenotypes. In a later analysis, HLA-associated TCR beta chains were found to be more clonally expanded and to have lower generation probabilities than equally common non-associated chains.

On this clone: No antigen is known for it. Base-call qualities are not available, and no considerably larger clone is one nucleotide away.

The cohort was made up of approximately 700 healthy bone marrow donors. At the time of sampling, all cohort members were nominally healthy, though unrecorded immune exposures were likely present. The donor was CMV seropositive and was included in the group of 250 to 300 seropositive cohort members. Every donor gave a peripheral blood sample, and the peripheral blood mononuclear cells from that sample were used for TCR beta sequencing. Genomic DNA was extracted from the blood cell samples with the Qiagen DNeasy Blood Extraction Kit. The sequence links TRBV27 to TRBJ2-1; TRBD2 agrees with 11 junctional bases. The sample was PBMCs. The TCR was taken from a man between 50 and 59 years old in good health and CMV-seropositive. The encoded CDR3 is CASSSTKSSGGNYNEQFF. At the DNA level, the sequence is TGTGCCAGCAGTTCCACCAAGTCTAGCGGGGGGAATTACAATGAGCAGTTCTTC.